This is a list of T cell receptor beta chains from one sample in a study of blood T cell repertoires in COVID-19. The assay was immunoSEQ multiplex PCR, and TCRdb's table has in-frame clones only and misses some. The sample records about 200,000 clones, approximately 86% being singletons. The specimen was peripheral blood. These receptor sequences come from a man aged 60 to 75 with COVID-19, enrolled during active disease. Each CDR3 is given with its conserved first and last residue. D genes are given only for firm matches. Clone size is shown for a subset of rows, as once, few, many or a class of expanded clone.

clone_size	v_call	d_call	j_call	cdr3_length	cdr3_nt	cdr3_aa
NA	TRBV5-4	NA	TRBJ2-1	12	TGTGCCAGCAGCCTGGACTACGGTGAGCAGTTCTTC	CASSLDYGEQFF
few	TRBV7-2	TRBD1	TRBJ1-2	15	TGTGCCAGCAGCTCCCCGGGACAGGGAGTCTATGGCTACACCTTC	CASSSPGQGVYGYTF
NA	TRBV5-1	NA	TRBJ1-1	13	TGCGCCAGCAGCTTGGAGGGGAACGGTGAAGCTTTCTTT	CASSLEGNGEAFF
NA	TRBV14	NA	TRBJ1-4	15	TGTGCCAGCAGCCAAGATCAGGCCCGGCGTGAAAAACTGTTTTTT	CASSQDQARREKLFF
NA	TRBV7-2	NA	TRBJ1-3	18	TGTGCCAGCAGCTTAGTTACGCCGGCCAGGCTCTCTGGAAACACCATATATTTT	CASSLVTPARLSGNTIYF
NA	TRBV19	TRBD1	TRBJ1-1	15	TGTGCCAGTAGTAGACCGGACAGGGGGATGACTGAAGCTTTCTTT	CASSRPDRGMTEAFF
NA	TRBV3-1/TRBV3-2	NA	TRBJ1-2	13	TGTGCCAGCAGCCACCTCCTCGTTCCGGGCTACACCTTC	CASSHLLVPGYTF
NA	TRBV7-8	TRBD1	TRBJ2-7	12	TGTGCCAGCAGCTTAGGAGGGGGCAGCTTCTACTTC	CASSLGGGSFYF
NA	TRBV19	TRBD1	TRBJ1-1	13	TGTGCCAGTAGTTTTGGACAGGGACTCCGCGCTTTCTTT	CASSFGQGLRAFF
NA	TRBV7-9	NA	TRBJ2-7	16	TGTGCCAGCAGCTTAGCGGAGGGACAGAACTTTTACGAGCAGTACTTC	CASSLAEGQNFYEQYF
NA	TRBV5-1	NA	TRBJ1-1	15	TGCGCCAGCAGCTTGGCCCAGGGGTCGGGCACTGAAGCTTTCTTT	CASSLAQGSGTEAFF
once	TRBV15	NA	TRBJ1-1	16	TGTGCCACCAGCAGAGAGATACTGAGGACAGACACTGAAGCTTTCTTT	CATSREILRTDTEAFF
NA	TRBV4-2	NA	TRBJ1-4	16	TGTGCCAGCAGCCAGGACACAGGGACATGGGGGGAAAAACTGTTTTTT	CASSQDTGTWGEKLFF
NA	TRBV27	TRBD1	TRBJ1-5	15	TGTGCCAGCAGGAGAACAGGGGGCGCAGGTCAGCCCCAGCATTTT	CASRRTGGAGQPQHF
NA	TRBV27	TRBD1	TRBJ2-2	17	TGTGCCAGCAGTTTAAGGGGACAGGGGGCGAACACCGGGGAGCTGTTTTTT	CASSLRGQGANTGELFF
NA	TRBV19	TRBD1	TRBJ1-5	16	TGTGCCAGTAGTAGGGCCGCTCCAGGGGGCTATCAGCCCCAGCATTTT	CASSRAAPGGYQPQHF
NA	TRBV7-8	NA	TRBJ2-3	15	TGTGCCAGCAGCCGAGGGATACTAAGCACAGATACGCAGTATTTT	CASSRGILSTDTQYF
NA	TRBV11-2	NA	TRBJ1-1	13	TGTGCCAGCAGCAATTCCGGGGACACTGAAGCTTTCTTT	CASSNSGDTEAFF
NA	TRBV11-2	TRBD1	TRBJ2-6	17	TGTGCCAGCAGATGGACAGGTCCAACCTCTGGGGCCAACGTCCTGACTTTC	CASRWTGPTSGANVLTF
NA	TRBV19	TRBD1	TRBJ1-2	15	TGTGCCAGTAGTTTACGGGACAGCAGAAACTATGGCTACACCTTC	CASSLRDSRNYGYTF
NA	TRBV5-5	TRBD1	TRBJ1-1	14	TGTGCCAGCAGCTTGTTACAGGGGGCCACTGAAGCTTTCTTT	CASSLLQGATEAFF
NA	TRBV5-5	TRBD1	TRBJ2-2	15	TGTGCCAGCAGCTTGGGGACAGGGGGTCCCGGGGAGCTGTTTTTT	CASSLGTGGPGELFF
NA	TRBV4-1	NA	TRBJ1-2	14	TGCGCCAGCAGTCCGACGCTGGAGTTTTATGGCTACACCTTC	CASSPTLEFYGYTF
NA	TRBV6-1	NA	TRBJ1-5	14	TGTGCCAGCAGTGAAGCGCGGATTAATCAGCCCCAGCATTTT	CASSEARINQPQHF
NA	TRBV6-5	NA	TRBJ1-1	14	TGTGCCAGCACCCCACAACAGGGCATCACTGAAGCTTTCTTT	CASTPQQGITEAFF
NA	TRBV3-1/TRBV3-2	TRBD1	TRBJ1-6	16	TGTGCCAGCAGGGGACGACAGGGCTCCTATAATTCACCCCTCCACTTT	CASRGRQGSYNSPLHF
NA	TRBV3-1/TRBV3-2	NA	TRBJ2-5	13	TGTGCCAGCAGCCAAGATTGGCAGGGGACCCAGTACTTC	CASSQDWQGTQYF
NA	TRBV2	TRBD2	TRBJ2-7	14	TGTGCCAGCAGTGGACTAGCGGGAGGCTACGAGCAGTACTTC	CASSGLAGGYEQYF
NA	TRBV5-1	TRBD1	TRBJ1-2	16	TGCGCCAGCAGCAGGGATACAACAGGGGCCCTATATGGCTACACCTTC	CASSRDTTGALYGYTF
NA	TRBV9	TRBD1	TRBJ1-5	14	TGTGCCAGCAGCGAACAGGGGGTAGATCAGCCCCAGCATTTT	CASSEQGVDQPQHF
few	TRBV7-9	TRBD1	TRBJ1-6	16	TGTGCCAGCAGCCTTTGGACAGGGGGAATATATTCACCCCTCCACTTT	CASSLWTGGIYSPLHF
NA	TRBV30	NA	TRBJ1-1	13	TGTGCCTGGACACGGGGAACTATATCTGAAGCTTTCTTT	CAWTRGTISEAFF
NA	TRBV19	NA	TRBJ1-2	16	TGTGCCAGTACCCCGGGTACCTCTCCCACGGGCTATGGCTACACCTTC	CASTPGTSPTGYGYTF